This T cell receptor (beta chain) was found in a study of blood T cell repertoires in COVID-19. In assigning cohorts, the study relied on participant-reported clinical history. Clones were read by immunoSEQ multiplex PCR, and TCRdb kept only the in-frame ones, dropping some. The data hold about 440,000 clones, with roughly nine tenths observed a single time. Trimming pared 3 bases from V and 6 bases from J, leaving 19 bases between. The CDR3 is made up of 15 amino acids. CDR1 and CDR2 (germline): SGHDT, YYEEEE. This chain joins TRBV5-6 and TRBJ2-7; D possibly corresponds to TRBD2 (6 bases). The sample comprised PBMCs or T cells enriched from blood (not recorded which). The TCR sequence derives from a woman in her late teens or twenties with acute COVID-19. CDR3 region: CASSWGSSVGCEQYF. For the CDR3, the DNA is TGTGCCAGCAGCTGGGGCTCTAGCGTGGGCTGCGAGCAGTACTTC.